The entry below describes one TCR beta chain. Its antigen remains unknown. This specimen belongs to a study of CD8+CD57+ T cells in acquired aplastic anemia. Across the study: On average, sorted CD4+ and CD8+ cells gave 3.2 ug of DNA.

Trimming stripped 2 bases from V and 5 bases from J, with 21 bases between. This CDR3 spans 18 amino acids. The germline gives CDR1 SGHTA, CDR2 FQGNSA. Researchers used genomic DNA as the template to profile TCR beta VDJ and CDR3. In TCRdb, the reads were re-called with MiXCR into one record per CDR3 protein. The data hold 170,000 or so distinct CDR3 sequences, with more than 60% observed a single time. General observations from the study: Comparison of patients with controls identified 25 to 35 shared CD8+ CDR3 sequences.

CD8+CD57+ cell expansion had been shown by flow cytometry in patients chosen for sequencing. Patients uniformly had severe acquired aplastic anemia. The sequencing input was sorted CD4+, CD8+, or CD8+CD57+ T cells (not recorded which) from PBMCs. This clonotype was obtained from a human donor with aplastic anemia. J is TRBJ2-2 and V is TRBV7-2, with TRBD2 as a possible D gene (7 bases). In nucleotides, the CDR3 is TGTGCCAGCAGCTTAAAGACTGGGGGGGCCGGGACGACCGGGGAGCTGTTTTTT. It is translated as CASSLKTGGAGTTGELFF.